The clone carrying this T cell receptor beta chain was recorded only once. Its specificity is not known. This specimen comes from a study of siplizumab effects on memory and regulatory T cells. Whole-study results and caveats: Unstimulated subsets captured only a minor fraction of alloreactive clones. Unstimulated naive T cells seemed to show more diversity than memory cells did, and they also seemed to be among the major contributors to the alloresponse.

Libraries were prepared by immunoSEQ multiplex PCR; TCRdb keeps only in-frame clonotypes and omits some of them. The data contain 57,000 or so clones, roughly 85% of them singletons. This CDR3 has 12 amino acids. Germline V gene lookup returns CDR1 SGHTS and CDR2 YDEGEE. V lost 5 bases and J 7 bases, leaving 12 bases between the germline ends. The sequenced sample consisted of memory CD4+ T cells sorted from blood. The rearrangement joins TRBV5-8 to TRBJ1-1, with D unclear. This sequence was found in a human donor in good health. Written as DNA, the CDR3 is TGTGCCAGCAGTCCCAGAAGGAATGAAGCTTTCTTT. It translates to CASSPRRNEAFF.